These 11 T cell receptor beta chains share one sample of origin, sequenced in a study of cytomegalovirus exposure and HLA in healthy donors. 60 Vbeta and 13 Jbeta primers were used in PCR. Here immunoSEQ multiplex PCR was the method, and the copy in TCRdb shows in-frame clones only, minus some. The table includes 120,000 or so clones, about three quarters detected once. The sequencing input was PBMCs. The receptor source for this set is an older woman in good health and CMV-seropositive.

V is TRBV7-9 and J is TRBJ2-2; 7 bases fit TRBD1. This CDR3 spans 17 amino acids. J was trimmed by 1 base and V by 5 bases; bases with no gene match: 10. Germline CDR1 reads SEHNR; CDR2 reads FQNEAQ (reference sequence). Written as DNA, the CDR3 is TGTGCCAGCAGCCCCAGGGGACGGACAGGGAACACCGGGGAGCTGTTTTTT. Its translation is CASSPRGRTGNTGELFF.

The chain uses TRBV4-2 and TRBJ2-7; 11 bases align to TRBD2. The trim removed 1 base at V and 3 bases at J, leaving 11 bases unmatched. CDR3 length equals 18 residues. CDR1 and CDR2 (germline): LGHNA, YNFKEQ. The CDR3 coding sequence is TGTGCCAGCAGCCAAGGGGTCCAGGGACTAGCGGCGTTCTACGAGCAGTACTTC. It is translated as CASSQGVQGLAAFYEQYF.

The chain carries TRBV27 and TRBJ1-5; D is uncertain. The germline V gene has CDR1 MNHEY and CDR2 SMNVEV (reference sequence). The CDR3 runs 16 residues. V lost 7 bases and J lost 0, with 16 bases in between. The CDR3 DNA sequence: TGTGCCAGCAACCCCCGAGGGTTCTATAGCAATCAGCCCCAGCATTTT. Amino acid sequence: CASNPRGFYSNQPQHF.

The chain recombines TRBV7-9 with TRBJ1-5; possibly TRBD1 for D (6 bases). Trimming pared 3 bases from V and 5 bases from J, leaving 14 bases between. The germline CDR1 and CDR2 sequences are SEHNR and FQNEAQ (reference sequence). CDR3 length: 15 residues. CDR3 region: CASSLFGRGDQPQHF. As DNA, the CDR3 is TGTGCCAGCAGCTTGTTCGGCAGGGGCGATCAGCCCCAGCATTTT.

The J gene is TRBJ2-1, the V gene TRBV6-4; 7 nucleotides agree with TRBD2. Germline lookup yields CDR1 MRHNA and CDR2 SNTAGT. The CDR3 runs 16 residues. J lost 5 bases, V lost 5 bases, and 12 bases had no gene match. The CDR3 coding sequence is TGTGCCAGCAGTTCTACTCCGGCGGGAGCAGACAATGAGCAGTTCTTC. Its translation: CASSSTPAGADNEQFF.

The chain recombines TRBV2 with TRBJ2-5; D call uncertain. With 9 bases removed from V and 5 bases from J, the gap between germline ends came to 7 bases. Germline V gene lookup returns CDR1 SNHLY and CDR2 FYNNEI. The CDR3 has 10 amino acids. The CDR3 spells CASSSETQYF. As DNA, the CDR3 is TGTGCCAGTTCTTCGGAGACCCAGTACTTC.

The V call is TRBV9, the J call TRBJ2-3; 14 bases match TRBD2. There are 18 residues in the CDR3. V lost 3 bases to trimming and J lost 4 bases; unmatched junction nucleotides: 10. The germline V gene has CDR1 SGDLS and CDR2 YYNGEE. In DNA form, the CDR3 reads TGTGCCAGCAGCGCTAGCGAGACTAGCGGGAGGGCCGCAGATACGCAGTATTTT. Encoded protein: CASSASETSGRAADTQYF. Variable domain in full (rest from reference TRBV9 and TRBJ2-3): DSGVTQTPKHLITATGQRVTLRCSPRSGDLSVYWYQQSLDQGLQFLIQYYNGEERAKGNILERFSAQQFPDLHSELNLSSLELGDSALYFCASSASETSGRAADTQYFGPGTRLTVL.

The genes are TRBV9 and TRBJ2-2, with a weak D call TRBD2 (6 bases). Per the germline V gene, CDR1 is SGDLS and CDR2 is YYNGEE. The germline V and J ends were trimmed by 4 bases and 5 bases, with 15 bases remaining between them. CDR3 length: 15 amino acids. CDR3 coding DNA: TGTGCCAGCAGCCCCCGGACGGGAGTGACCGGGGAGCTGTTTTTT. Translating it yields CASSPRTGVTGELFF. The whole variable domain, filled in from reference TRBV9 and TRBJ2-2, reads DSGVTQTPKHLITATGQRVTLRCSPRSGDLSVYWYQQSLDQGLQFLIQYYNGEERAKGNILERFSAQQFPDLHSELNLSSLELGDSALYFCASSPRTGVTGELFFGEGSRLTVL.

CDR3: CASNTGRDTTYEQYF. The CDR3 coding sequence is TGTGCCAGCAATACCGGTAGAGACACCACCTACGAGCAGTACTTC. V and J are TRBV6-1 and TRBJ2-7; D is ambiguous. The CDR3 sequence is 15 residues long. Trimming removed 7 bases from V and 2 bases from J, with 18 bases in between. The germline V gene has CDR1 MNHNS and CDR2 SASEGT.

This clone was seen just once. CDR3 sequence: CSVKGTSGGHSYNEQFF. The CDR3 DNA follows: TGCAGCGTTAAAGGGACTAGCGGGGGCCACTCCTACAATGAGCAGTTCTTC. The chain links TRBV29-1 to TRBJ2-1, with 14 bases fitting TRBD2. V lost 5 bases, J lost 0 bases, and 6 bases stayed unmatched. CDR1 SQVTM and CDR2 ANQGSEA come from the germline V gene. The CDR3 loop spans 17 amino acids.

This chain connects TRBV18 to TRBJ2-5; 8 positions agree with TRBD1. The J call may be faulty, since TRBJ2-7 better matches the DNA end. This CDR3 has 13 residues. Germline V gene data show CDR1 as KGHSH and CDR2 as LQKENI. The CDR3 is CASSLGTGFEQYF. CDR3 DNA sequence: TGTGCCAGCTCACTAGGGACAGGCTTCGAGCAGTACTTC.